A single T cell receptor beta chain is shown here with its context. What it recognizes is unknown. In building TCR beta libraries, iRepertoire HTBI primers were used together with Arm-PCR of CDR3 regions. Per the authors' pipeline: Identification of gene segments yielded 60 or so TRBV and more than eleven TRBJ across samples. TCRdb fed the multiplex PCR reads into MiXCR, producing one record per CDR3 protein. The authors' filters were not applied to this entry. Of some 340,000 distinct CDR3 sequences listed, approximately 12% are singletons. The sample originates from a study of regulatory T cells in long-lasting Graves disease. Time point specified: newly diagnosed GD, antithyroid drugs for less than 3 months. From PBMCs, RNA was extracted and then used to make the TCR library. Notes on the study in general: Preferential use of TRBV28, TRBJ1-2 and TRBJ2-5 was seen in persistent disease.

CDR3 length equals 15 residues. Germline V lookup: CDR1 KGHSH, CDR2 LQKENI. With V trimmed by 4 bases and J by 2 bases, 4 bases remained unmatched. The sample also formed part of further work on T cells in Graves' hyperthyroidism and ophthalmopathy. Per that study: Thyroid ultrasound and orbital computed tomography, with clinical symptoms and serum thyroxine and TRAb, informed diagnoses.

The chain is built from TRBV18 and TRBJ2-1; 8 nucleotides align to TRBD1. The starting material was peripheral blood mononuclear cells (PBMCs), obtained at new diagnosis, from a patient treated with antithyroid drugs. This sequence originates from a woman aged 18-29 years with Graves disease. CDR3 residues: CASSRRQGTYNEQFF. The CDR3 DNA reads TGTGCCAGCTCACGGAGACAGGGGACCTACAATGAGCAGTTCTTC. Using reference TRBV18 and TRBJ2-1 for the parts outside the CDR3, the full variable domain is NAGVMQNPRHLVRRRGQEARLRCSPMKGHSHVYWYRQLPEEGLKFMVYLQKENIIDESGMPKERFSAEFPKEGPSILRIQQVVRGDSAAYFCASSRRQGTYNEQFFGPGTRLTVL.